This TCR beta chain originates from a study of identical twins. Germline CDR1 is SGHRS and CDR2 is YFSETQ. The V end lost 5 bases, the J end lost 2 bases, and 14 bases lay between the germline ends. The CDR3 covers 14 residues. Among all donors, each was a healthy Caucasian. Details on this clonotype: Antigen unknown.

Study-level points and caveats: Conclusions were based on cross-sectional statistical analysis, without following the same donors. Out-of-frame sharing of TCR alpha in monozygotic twins was underestimated by models.

A universal primer site was created by template switching, with the cDNA bearing unique molecular identifiers. TCRdb passed the 5' RACE reads through MiXCR, listing each CDR3 protein once. The sample consists of approximately 220,000 distinct CDR3 sequences, around 9.6% of them appearing once. The V call is TRBV5-1, the J call TRBJ2-7, with D possibly being TRBD1 (6 bases). Specimen: memory (CD45RO+) T cells sorted from blood. This TCR was recovered from a woman younger than 30 in good health. The CDR3 reads CASRFAQGTYEQYF. CDR3 DNA sequence: TGCGCCAGCAGATTCGCACAGGGCACCTACGAGCAGTACTTC.